These 29 T cell receptor beta chains originate from one sample sequenced in a study of T cells in Graves' hyperthyroidism and ophthalmopathy. Researchers amplified the TCR beta CDR3 regions from RNA transcripts. HTBI primers were employed in a first-round RT-PCR of the TCR CDR3. Each CDR3 protein is one row after TCRdb ran MiXCR on the multiplex PCR reads. Of fewer than 250,000 distinct CDR3 sequences listed, under 20% were seen once; the top ten hold 50%. The sample consisted of blood. Receptor source: a man aged 45-65 years with Graves' hyperthyroidism.

In this sample, this clonotype turned up many times. The chain has TRBV28 and TRBJ2-1, with 10 bases lining up with TRBD1. The germline V gene has CDR1 MDHEN and CDR2 SYDVKM. V lost 6 bases, J lost 8 bases, and 10 bases stayed unmatched. The CDR3 is made up of 15 amino acids. CDR3 in amino acids: CASSIRQGAADEQFF. The CDR3, as DNA: TGTGCCAGCAGCATACGACAGGGGGCCGCCGATGAGCAGTTCTTC.

This clonotype was counted at least ten times. This rearrangement joins TRBV28 to TRBJ1-2; 12 bases fit TRBD1. The germline V gene encodes CDR1 MDHEN and CDR2 SYDVKM. J lost 8 bases, V lost 3 bases, and 4 bases had no gene match. The CDR3 is made up of 14 amino acids. CDR3 residues: CASSFRDRGRGYTF. Here the CDR3 DNA reads TGTGCCAGCAGTTTCCGGGACAGGGGGCGAGGCTACACCTTC.

This clonotype appeared many times. The chain is built from TRBV19 and TRBJ2-7, with a tentative D call TRBD1 (6 bases). The CDR3 is made up of 14 amino acids. Germline loops: CDR1 LNHDA, CDR2 SQIVND (reference sequence). V was cut by 6 bases and J by 0 bases, with 12 bases left in between. CDR3 in DNA: TGTGCCAGTAGCCGGGACACATTCTCCTACGAGCAGTACTTC. Translating it yields CASSRDTFSYEQYF.

This clonotype appeared many times. This chain links TRBV24-1 with TRBJ2-7; 7 nucleotides line up with TRBD2. The V gene's germline CDR1 is KGHDR and CDR2 SFDVKD. The CDR3 loop spans 13 amino acids. Trimming at V came to 2 bases and at J to 5 bases, leaving 2 bases not matched to a gene. CDR3 bases: TGTGCCACCAGTGATTGGGAGGGAAACGAGCAGTACTTC. Amino acid sequence: CATSDWEGNEQYF.

This clonotype came up many times. V usage is TRBV28 and J usage is TRBJ2-6; perhaps TRBD1 as D (6 bases). The germline V gene has CDR1 MDHEN and CDR2 SYDVKM. V gave up 3 bases and J gave up 3 bases, with 12 bases separating them. The CDR3 length is 16 residues. The CDR3: CASSLSWTVGANVLTF. Here the CDR3 DNA reads TGTGCCAGCAGTTTGTCTTGGACAGTTGGGGCCAACGTCCTGACTTTC. Full variable domain (outside the CDR3, taken from reference TRBV28 and TRBJ2-6): DVKVTQSSRYLVKRTGEKVFLECVQDMDHENMFWYRQDPGLGLRLIYFSYDVKMKEKGDIPEGYSVSREKKERFSLILESASTNQTSMYLCASSLSWTVGANVLTFGAGSRLTVL.

This clonotype was detected ten times or more. The chain recombines TRBV12-3 or TRBV12-4 with TRBJ2-1; D ambiguous. The germline V and J ends were trimmed by 10 bases and 7 bases, with 11 bases remaining between them. The CDR3 sequence is 11 residues long. The CDR3 sequence: CATDLGNEQFF. The CDR3 bases are TGTGCCACCGACTTAGGTAATGAGCAGTTCTTC.

This clonotype was seen more than once but under ten times. The CDR3 sequence is CAIKGLVDEQFF. Written as DNA, the CDR3 is TGTGCCATCAAGGGACTAGTCGATGAGCAGTTCTTC. V is TRBV10-3 and J is TRBJ2-1, with 8 bases matching TRBD2. CDR3 length equals 12 residues. Trimming removed 7 bases from V and 8 bases from J; junction bases left unmatched: 4. Per the germline V gene, CDR1 is ENHRY and CDR2 is SYGVKD.

Comments on this clonotype: A read error is possible here, since a much larger clone lies one base away. The chain employs TRBV28 and TRBJ1-4; 7 bases are shared with TRBD1. Per germline, CDR1 MDHEN and CDR2 SYDVKM. This CDR3 region has 16 residues. The DNA of the CDR3 is TGTGCCAGCAGTTTAGAGGGGGCGCAGAGTAATGGAAAACTGTTTTTT. It specifies CASSLEGAQSNGKLFF.

At least ten counts were recorded for this clonotype. The CDR3 bases are TGTGCCAGCAGTCAAAAAAGAGGCGGGAGGTCCAATGAGCAGTTCTTC. This gives the protein CASSQKRGGRSNEQFF. This rearrangement joins TRBV7-9 to TRBJ2-1; 8 bases align to TRBD2. The V gene end was trimmed by 6 bases and the J gene end by 6 bases; junction bases not matched to a gene: 13. Germline V gives CDR1 SEHNR, CDR2 FQNEAQ (reference sequence). CDR3 length: 16 amino acids. The whole variable domain, remainder taken from reference TRBV7-9 and TRBJ2-1, is DTGVSQNPRHKITKRGQNVTFRCDPISEHNRLYWYRQTLGQGPEFLTYFQNEAQLEKSRLLSDRFSAERPKGSFSTLEIQRTEQGDSAMYLCASSQKRGGRSNEQFFGPGTRLTVL.

This clonotype was observed a few times. The chain employs TRBV7-9 and TRBJ1-4; D is undetermined. V lost 4 bases and J lost 6, with 6 bases in between. Germline assignment: CDR1 SEHNR and CDR2 FQNEAQ (reference sequence). The CDR3 totals 12 residues. The CDR3 region is CASSWGYEKLFF. CDR3 coding DNA: TGTGCCAGCAGCTGGGGATATGAAAAACTGTTTTTT.

At least ten counts were recorded for this clonotype. The chain has TRBV6-5 and TRBJ1-2; 8 nucleotides agree with TRBD1. Per the germline V gene, CDR1 is MNHEY and CDR2 is SVGAGI. This CDR3 contains 14 residues. Germline trimming cut 3 bases from V and 8 bases from J; bases unmatched to any gene: 8. CDR3 coding DNA: TGTGCCAGCAGTTATCGGACAGGGTCTGGCGGCTACACCTTC. It specifies CASSYRTGSGGYTF.

The V call is TRBV4-3, the J call TRBJ2-1, with a tentative D call TRBD2 (5 bases). The length of the CDR3 is 17 residues. From germline, CDR1 is LGHNA and CDR2 YSLEER. V lost 1 base and J 0 bases, leaving 13 bases between the germline ends. The CDR3 spells CASSQVLGAVSYNEQFF. CDR3 bases: TGCGCCAGCAGCCAAGTCCTAGGAGCGGTCTCCTACAATGAGCAGTTCTTC.

This clonotype has ten or more counts. This sequence joins TRBV5-1 and TRBJ2-3; D is unresolved. The CDR3 consists of 14 residues. The germline CDR1 and CDR2 sequences are SGHRS and YFSETQ. Trimming took off 0 bases at V and 2 bases at J, with 7 bases between the two ends. CDR3 amino acids: CASSLGRTTDTQYF. The CDR3 DNA follows: TGCGCCAGCAGCTTGGGCCGAACCACAGATACGCAGTATTTT. The entire variable domain, with the rest obtained from reference TRBV5-1 and TRBJ2-3, is as follows: KAGVTQTPRYLIKTRGQQVTLSCSPISGHRSVSWYQQTPGQGLQFLFEYFSETQRNKGNFPGRFSGRQFSNSRSEMNVSTLELGDSALYLCASSLGRTTDTQYFGPGTRLTVL.

This clonotype occurred many times. The rearrangement uses TRBV5-1 and TRBJ2-7; 8 bases map to TRBD1. Looked up from germline, CDR1 is SGHRS and CDR2 is YFSETQ. The J segment lost 0 bases and the V segment lost 1 base, leaving 6 bases of the junction unmatched. There are 16 residues in the CDR3. The DNA for the CDR3 is TGCGCCAGCAGCTTGAGTGTGGGGACAGGCTCCTACGAGCAGTACTTC. This sequence encodes CASSLSVGTGSYEQYF.

Many counts were recorded for this clonotype. J is TRBJ2-7 and V is TRBV11-2; maybe TRBD1 (5 bases). In germline, CDR1 is SGHAT, CDR2 FQNNGV. With 5 bases removed from V and 5 bases from J, the gap between germline ends came to 22 bases. This CDR3 is built from 16 residues. The CDR3 DNA reads as TGTGCCAGCAGCCCCGGAAATAGGGGCGAGGACCACGAGCAGTACTTC. Its translation is CASSPGNRGEDHEQYF.

This clonotype has a handful of counts. The genes are TRBV7-8 and TRBJ2-7; either TRBD1 or TRBD2 may supply D (5 bases each). The CDR3 is 15 residues long. Germline lookup yields CDR1 SGHVS and CDR2 FQNEAQ. The V and J ends lost 1 base and 2 bases respectively, with 12 bases between them. The CDR3 loop is CASSLVGTGPYEQYF. The CDR3 DNA follows: TGTGCCAGCAGCTTAGTCGGGACGGGACCCTACGAGCAGTACTTC.

For this clonotype: A read error may account for a junction end that differs from germline. J is TRBJ2-1 and V is TRBV4-1; TRBD2 aligns across 14 bases. CDR1 and CDR2 (germline): MGHRA, YSYEKL. The CDR3 runs to 16 residues. CDR3 DNA: TGCACCAGCAGCCAAGAGGGACTAGCGGGAGCTTTGGAGCAGTTCTTC. It translates to CTSSQEGLAGALEQFF.

This clonotype was observed a few times. The rearrangement joins TRBV28 to TRBJ1-5; D not certain. Between the trimmed V and J ends, which lost 2 bases and 6 bases, there was a span of 14 bases. From germline, CDR1 is MDHEN and CDR2 SYDVKM. The CDR3 consists of 15 residues. The CDR3 spells CASSLGSSSGQPQHF. The CDR3 DNA follows: TGTGCCAGCAGTTTAGGTTCCTCGTCGGGTCAGCCCCAGCATTTT.

This clonotype was found a few times. The chain couples TRBV20-1 to TRBJ1-6, with D unresolved. Germline values: CDR1 DFQATT, CDR2 SNEGSKA (reference sequence). V was cut by 1 base and J by 10 bases, with 14 bases left in between. This CDR3 region has 14 residues. The CDR3 region is CSARAEGPGSPLHF. In DNA, the CDR3 is TGCAGTGCTAGAGCAGAGGGCCCGGGCTCACCCCTCCACTTT.

This clonotype was detected a few times. This chain connects TRBV9 to TRBJ2-7, with 8 positions matching TRBD2. Germline CDR1 reads SGDLS; CDR2 reads YYNGEE. V lost 3 bases, J lost 6 bases, and 8 bases stayed unmatched. There are 14 residues in the CDR3. The CDR3 coding sequence is TGTGCCAGCAGCGCCGGGACTAGGTATTCCGAGCAGTACTTC. Protein: CASSAGTRYSEQYF.

This chain connects TRBV25-1 to TRBJ1-2; TRBD1 aligns across 9 bases. The germline V gene encodes CDR1 MGHDK and CDR2 SYGVNS. The CDR3 length is 15 residues. V shed 4 bases, J shed 2 bases, and the junction held 5 bases outside the gene matches. The CDR3 nucleotides are TGTGCCAGCAGTGGAAGAGGGACAGGGAACTATGGCTACACCTTC. Protein sequence: CASSGRGTGNYGYTF.

Concerning this clonotype: A clone one base away is much larger, so this may be a read error. This chain connects TRBV27 to TRBJ2-3, with TRBD2 matching 7 bases. CDR1 MNHEY and CDR2 SMNVEV come from the germline V gene (reference sequence). CDR3 length: 17 residues. Trimming at V came to 0 bases and at J to 4 bases, leaving 10 bases not matched to a gene. Here the CDR3 reads CASSLSVGGSGADTQYF. CDR3 in DNA: TGTGCCAGCAGTTTATCGGTCGGCGGGAGCGGGGCAGATACGCAGTATTTT.

V usage is TRBV28 and J usage is TRBJ2-7, with TRBD1 matching 7 bases. The length of the CDR3 is 15 residues. Germline-derived CDR1 and CDR2 are MDHEN and SYDVKM. The trim removed 3 bases at V and 0 bases at J, leaving 5 bases unmatched. CDR3 sequence: CASSFPGQRSYEQYF. The CDR3 nucleotides read TGTGCCAGCAGTTTTCCGGGACAGCGCTCCTACGAGCAGTACTTC.

This chain connects TRBV10-1 to TRBJ2-3; 8 bases match TRBD2. Unmatched junction bases numbered 15, after V lost 9 bases and J lost 4 bases. Germline CDR1 and CDR2: WNHNN and SYGVQD (reference sequence). CDR3 length: 16 amino acids. CDR3 amino acids: CARYRPAGVHPDTQYF. CDR3 nucleotides: TGCGCCAGATACAGACCAGCGGGAGTACACCCAGATACGCAGTATTTT.

Ten or more counts support this clonotype. The chain recombines TRBV30 with TRBJ2-1; 9 bases align to TRBD2. The CDR3 consists of 15 residues. The J segment lost 8 bases and the V segment lost 7 bases, leaving 15 bases of the junction unmatched. CDR1 is GTSNPN and CDR2 is SVGIG in the germline V gene (reference sequence). The CDR3 spells CASDSSGLAMDEQFF. Written as DNA, the CDR3 is TGTGCCTCGGACTCGTCGGGACTAGCTATGGATGAGCAGTTCTTC.

The sample holds many counts of this clonotype. The genes are TRBV6-1 and TRBJ2-1, with TRBD2 matching 9 bases. The CDR3 is 14 residues long. V trimming: 6 bases; J trimming: 8 bases; junction bases outside the gene matches: 8. Germline CDR1 reads MNHNS; CDR2 reads SASEGT. CDR3 sequence reads: CASRGLAPPHEQFF. CDR3 nucleotides: TGTGCCAGCAGAGGACTAGCGCCCCCCCATGAGCAGTTCTTC.

This clonotype was found a few times. The rearrangement uses TRBV2 and TRBJ2-2; tentative D call: TRBD2 (7 bases). The V end was cut by 10 bases, the J end by 0 bases, with 12 bases between. The CDR3 runs 14 residues. The germline V gene has CDR1 SNHLY and CDR2 FYNNEI. CDR3 bases: TGTGCCAACGGGGGGACATCGAACACCGGGGAGCTGTTTTTT. This translates into CANGGTSNTGELFF.

This clonotype was counted many times. This chain uses TRBV6-4 with TRBJ2-3; 7 positions agree with TRBD2. The V segment lost 2 bases and the J segment 1 base; nucleotides outside the gene matches: 3. The CDR3 length is 15 residues. CDR1 is MRHNA, CDR2 SNTAGT, per germline. The CDR3 nucleotides read TGTGCCAGCAGTGACACGGCGGGAGGCACAGATACGCAGTATTTT. Its translation: CASSDTAGGTDTQYF.

The chain joins TRBV4-1 to TRBJ1-1; D gene ambiguous. Germline values: CDR1 MGHRA, CDR2 YSYEKL. The CDR3 length is 15 residues. V gave up 1 base and J gave up 2 bases, with 11 bases separating them. The CDR3 reads CASSQGTLGNTEAFF. CDR3 coding DNA: TGCGCCAGCAGCCAAGGAACCCTTGGAAACACTGAAGCTTTCTTT.